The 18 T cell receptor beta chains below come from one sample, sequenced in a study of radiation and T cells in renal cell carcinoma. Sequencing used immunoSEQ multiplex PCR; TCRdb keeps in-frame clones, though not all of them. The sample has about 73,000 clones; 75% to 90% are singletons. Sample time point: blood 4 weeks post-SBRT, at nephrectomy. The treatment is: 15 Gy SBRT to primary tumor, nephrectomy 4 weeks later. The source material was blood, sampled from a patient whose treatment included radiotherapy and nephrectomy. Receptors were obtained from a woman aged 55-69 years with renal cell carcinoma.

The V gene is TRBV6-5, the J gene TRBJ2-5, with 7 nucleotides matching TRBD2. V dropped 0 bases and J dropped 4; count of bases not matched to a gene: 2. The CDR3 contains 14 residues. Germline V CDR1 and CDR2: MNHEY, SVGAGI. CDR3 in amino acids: CASSYSPGGETQYF. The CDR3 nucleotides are TGTGCCAGCAGTTACTCCCCGGGGGGAGAGACCCAGTACTTC.

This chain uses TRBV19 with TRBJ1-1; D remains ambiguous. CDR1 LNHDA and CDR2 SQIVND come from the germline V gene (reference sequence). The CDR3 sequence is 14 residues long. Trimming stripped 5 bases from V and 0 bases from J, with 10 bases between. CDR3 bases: TGTGCCAGTAGTTTGCAATCGGTGAACACTGAAGCTTTCTTT. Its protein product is CASSLQSVNTEAFF.

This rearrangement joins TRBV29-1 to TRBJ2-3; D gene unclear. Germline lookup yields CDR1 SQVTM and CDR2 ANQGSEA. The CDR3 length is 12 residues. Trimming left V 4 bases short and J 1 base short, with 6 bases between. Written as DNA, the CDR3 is TGCAGCGTTGTTCCCGGCACAGATACGCAGTATTTT. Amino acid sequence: CSVVPGTDTQYF.

The CDR3 DNA reads TGTGCCAGCAGGCATCCCCCGACAGGGCTAAACGAGCAGTACTTC. Translating it yields CASRHPPTGLNEQYF. The rearrangement uses TRBV6-1 and TRBJ2-7, with 7 bases fitting TRBD1. CDR1 MNHNS and CDR2 SASEGT come from the germline V gene. The junction had 13 bases not matched to a gene; V was cut back by 6 bases and J by 5 bases. The CDR3 has 15 amino acids.

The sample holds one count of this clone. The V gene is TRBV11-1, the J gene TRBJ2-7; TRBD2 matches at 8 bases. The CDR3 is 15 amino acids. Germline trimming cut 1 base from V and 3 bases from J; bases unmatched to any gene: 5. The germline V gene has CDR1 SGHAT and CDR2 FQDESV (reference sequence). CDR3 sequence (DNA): TGTGCCAGCAGCTTAGAGGTACTAGCGGACTACGAGCAGTACTTC. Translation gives CASSLEVLADYEQYF.

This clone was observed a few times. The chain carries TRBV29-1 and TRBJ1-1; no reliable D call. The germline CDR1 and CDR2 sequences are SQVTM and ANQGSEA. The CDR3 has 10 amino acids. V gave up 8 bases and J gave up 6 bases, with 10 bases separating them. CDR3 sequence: CSSEGSEAFF. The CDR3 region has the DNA TGCAGCAGTGAGGGCTCTGAAGCTTTCTTT. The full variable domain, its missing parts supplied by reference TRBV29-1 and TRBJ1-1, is SAVISQKPSRDICQRGTSLTIQCQVDSQVTMMFWYRQQPGQSLTLIATANQGSEATYESGFVIDKFPISRPNLTFSTLTVSNMSPEDSSIYLCSSEGSEAFFGQGTRLTVV.

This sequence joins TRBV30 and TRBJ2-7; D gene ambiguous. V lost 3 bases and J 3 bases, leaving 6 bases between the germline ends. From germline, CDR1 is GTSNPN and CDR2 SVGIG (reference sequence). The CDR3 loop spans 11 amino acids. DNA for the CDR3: TGTGCCTGGAGCCTTAGCTACGAGCAGTACTTC. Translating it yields CAWSLSYEQYF.

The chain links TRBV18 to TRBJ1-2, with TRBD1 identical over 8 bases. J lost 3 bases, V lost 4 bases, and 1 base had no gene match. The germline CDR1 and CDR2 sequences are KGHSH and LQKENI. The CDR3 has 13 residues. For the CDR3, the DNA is TGTGCCAGCTCACTGGGACAGGACTATGGCTACACCTTC. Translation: CASSLGQDYGYTF.

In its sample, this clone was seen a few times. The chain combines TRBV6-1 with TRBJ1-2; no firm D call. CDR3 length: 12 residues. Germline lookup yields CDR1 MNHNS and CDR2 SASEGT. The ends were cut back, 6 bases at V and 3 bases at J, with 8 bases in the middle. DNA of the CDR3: TGTGCCAGCAGCCGCCCGGACTATGGCTACACCTTC. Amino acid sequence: CASSRPDYGYTF.

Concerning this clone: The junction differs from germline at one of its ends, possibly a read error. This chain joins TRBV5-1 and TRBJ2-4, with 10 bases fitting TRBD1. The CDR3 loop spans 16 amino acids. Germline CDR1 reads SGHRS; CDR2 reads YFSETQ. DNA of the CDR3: TGTGCCAGCAGCTTGGGGACAGGGGACGGCAAAAACATTCAGTACTTC. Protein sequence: CASSLGTGDGKNIQYF.

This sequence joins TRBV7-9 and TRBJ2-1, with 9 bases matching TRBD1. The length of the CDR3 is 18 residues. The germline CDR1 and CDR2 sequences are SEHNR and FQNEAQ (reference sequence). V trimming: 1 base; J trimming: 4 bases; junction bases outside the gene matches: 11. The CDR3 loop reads CASSLGGYPGTGYNEQFF. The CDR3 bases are TGTGCCAGCAGCTTAGGGGGGTATCCGGGGACAGGGTACAATGAGCAGTTCTTC.

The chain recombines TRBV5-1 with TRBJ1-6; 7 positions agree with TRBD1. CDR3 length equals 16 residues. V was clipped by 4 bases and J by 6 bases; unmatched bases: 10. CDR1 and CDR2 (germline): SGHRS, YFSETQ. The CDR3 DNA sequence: TGCGCCAGCAGCAGTAAAGAGACAGGGCCTAATTCACCCCTCCACTTT. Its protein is CASSSKETGPNSPLHF.

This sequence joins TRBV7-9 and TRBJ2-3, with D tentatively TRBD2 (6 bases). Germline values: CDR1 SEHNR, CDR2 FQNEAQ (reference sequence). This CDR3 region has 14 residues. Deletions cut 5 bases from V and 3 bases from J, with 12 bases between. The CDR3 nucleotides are TGTGCCAGCAGCCCTTTGGGGGGAACAGATACGCAGTATTTT. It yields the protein CASSPLGGTDTQYF. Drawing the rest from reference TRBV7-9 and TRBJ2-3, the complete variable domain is DTGVSQNPRHKITKRGQNVTFRCDPISEHNRLYWYRQTLGQGPEFLTYFQNEAQLEKSRLLSDRFSAERPKGSFSTLEIQRTEQGDSAMYLCASSPLGGTDTQYFGPGTRLTVL.

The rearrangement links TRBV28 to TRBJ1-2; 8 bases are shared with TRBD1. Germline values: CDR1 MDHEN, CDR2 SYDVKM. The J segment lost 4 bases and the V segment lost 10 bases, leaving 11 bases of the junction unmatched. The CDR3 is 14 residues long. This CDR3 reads CAIPQGALGYGYTF. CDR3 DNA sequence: TGTGCCATCCCTCAGGGGGCGCTCGGCTATGGCTACACCTTC.

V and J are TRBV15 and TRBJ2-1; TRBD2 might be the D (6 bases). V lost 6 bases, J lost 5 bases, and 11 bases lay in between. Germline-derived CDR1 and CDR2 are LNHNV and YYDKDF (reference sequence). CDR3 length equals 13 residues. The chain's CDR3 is CATRASGDNEQFF. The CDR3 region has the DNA TGTGCCACCAGAGCCTCGGGGGACAATGAGCAGTTCTTC.

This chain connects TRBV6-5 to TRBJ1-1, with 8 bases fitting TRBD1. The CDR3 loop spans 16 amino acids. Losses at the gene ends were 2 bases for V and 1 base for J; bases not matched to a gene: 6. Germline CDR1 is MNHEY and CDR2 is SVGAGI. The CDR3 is CASSYVDRDWNTEAFF. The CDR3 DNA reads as TGTGCCAGCAGTTACGTGGACAGGGACTGGAACACTGAAGCTTTCTTT.

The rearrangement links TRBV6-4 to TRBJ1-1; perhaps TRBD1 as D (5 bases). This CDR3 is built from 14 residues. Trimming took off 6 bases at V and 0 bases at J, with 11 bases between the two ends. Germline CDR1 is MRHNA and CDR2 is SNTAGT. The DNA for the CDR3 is TGTGCCAGCAGCCCCGGGGGGGTGAACACTGAAGCTTTCTTT. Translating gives CASSPGGVNTEAFF.

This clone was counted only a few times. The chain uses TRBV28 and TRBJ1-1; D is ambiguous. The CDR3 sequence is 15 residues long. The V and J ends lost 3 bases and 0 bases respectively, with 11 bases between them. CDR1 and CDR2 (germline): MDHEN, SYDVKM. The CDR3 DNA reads TGTGCCAGCAGTTTCCGCCAGCCGATGAACACTGAAGCTTTCTTT. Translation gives CASSFRQPMNTEAFF.